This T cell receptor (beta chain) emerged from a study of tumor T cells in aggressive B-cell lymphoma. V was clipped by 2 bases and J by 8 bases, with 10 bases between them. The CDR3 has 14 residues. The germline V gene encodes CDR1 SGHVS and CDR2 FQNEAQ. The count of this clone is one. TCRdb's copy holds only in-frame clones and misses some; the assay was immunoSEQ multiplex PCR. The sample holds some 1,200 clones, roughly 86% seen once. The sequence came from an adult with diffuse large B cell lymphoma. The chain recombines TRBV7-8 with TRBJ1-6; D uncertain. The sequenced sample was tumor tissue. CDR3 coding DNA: TGTGCCAGCAGCTTAATGCAGGCTGATTCACCCCTCCACTTT. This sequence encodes CASSLMQADSPLHF.